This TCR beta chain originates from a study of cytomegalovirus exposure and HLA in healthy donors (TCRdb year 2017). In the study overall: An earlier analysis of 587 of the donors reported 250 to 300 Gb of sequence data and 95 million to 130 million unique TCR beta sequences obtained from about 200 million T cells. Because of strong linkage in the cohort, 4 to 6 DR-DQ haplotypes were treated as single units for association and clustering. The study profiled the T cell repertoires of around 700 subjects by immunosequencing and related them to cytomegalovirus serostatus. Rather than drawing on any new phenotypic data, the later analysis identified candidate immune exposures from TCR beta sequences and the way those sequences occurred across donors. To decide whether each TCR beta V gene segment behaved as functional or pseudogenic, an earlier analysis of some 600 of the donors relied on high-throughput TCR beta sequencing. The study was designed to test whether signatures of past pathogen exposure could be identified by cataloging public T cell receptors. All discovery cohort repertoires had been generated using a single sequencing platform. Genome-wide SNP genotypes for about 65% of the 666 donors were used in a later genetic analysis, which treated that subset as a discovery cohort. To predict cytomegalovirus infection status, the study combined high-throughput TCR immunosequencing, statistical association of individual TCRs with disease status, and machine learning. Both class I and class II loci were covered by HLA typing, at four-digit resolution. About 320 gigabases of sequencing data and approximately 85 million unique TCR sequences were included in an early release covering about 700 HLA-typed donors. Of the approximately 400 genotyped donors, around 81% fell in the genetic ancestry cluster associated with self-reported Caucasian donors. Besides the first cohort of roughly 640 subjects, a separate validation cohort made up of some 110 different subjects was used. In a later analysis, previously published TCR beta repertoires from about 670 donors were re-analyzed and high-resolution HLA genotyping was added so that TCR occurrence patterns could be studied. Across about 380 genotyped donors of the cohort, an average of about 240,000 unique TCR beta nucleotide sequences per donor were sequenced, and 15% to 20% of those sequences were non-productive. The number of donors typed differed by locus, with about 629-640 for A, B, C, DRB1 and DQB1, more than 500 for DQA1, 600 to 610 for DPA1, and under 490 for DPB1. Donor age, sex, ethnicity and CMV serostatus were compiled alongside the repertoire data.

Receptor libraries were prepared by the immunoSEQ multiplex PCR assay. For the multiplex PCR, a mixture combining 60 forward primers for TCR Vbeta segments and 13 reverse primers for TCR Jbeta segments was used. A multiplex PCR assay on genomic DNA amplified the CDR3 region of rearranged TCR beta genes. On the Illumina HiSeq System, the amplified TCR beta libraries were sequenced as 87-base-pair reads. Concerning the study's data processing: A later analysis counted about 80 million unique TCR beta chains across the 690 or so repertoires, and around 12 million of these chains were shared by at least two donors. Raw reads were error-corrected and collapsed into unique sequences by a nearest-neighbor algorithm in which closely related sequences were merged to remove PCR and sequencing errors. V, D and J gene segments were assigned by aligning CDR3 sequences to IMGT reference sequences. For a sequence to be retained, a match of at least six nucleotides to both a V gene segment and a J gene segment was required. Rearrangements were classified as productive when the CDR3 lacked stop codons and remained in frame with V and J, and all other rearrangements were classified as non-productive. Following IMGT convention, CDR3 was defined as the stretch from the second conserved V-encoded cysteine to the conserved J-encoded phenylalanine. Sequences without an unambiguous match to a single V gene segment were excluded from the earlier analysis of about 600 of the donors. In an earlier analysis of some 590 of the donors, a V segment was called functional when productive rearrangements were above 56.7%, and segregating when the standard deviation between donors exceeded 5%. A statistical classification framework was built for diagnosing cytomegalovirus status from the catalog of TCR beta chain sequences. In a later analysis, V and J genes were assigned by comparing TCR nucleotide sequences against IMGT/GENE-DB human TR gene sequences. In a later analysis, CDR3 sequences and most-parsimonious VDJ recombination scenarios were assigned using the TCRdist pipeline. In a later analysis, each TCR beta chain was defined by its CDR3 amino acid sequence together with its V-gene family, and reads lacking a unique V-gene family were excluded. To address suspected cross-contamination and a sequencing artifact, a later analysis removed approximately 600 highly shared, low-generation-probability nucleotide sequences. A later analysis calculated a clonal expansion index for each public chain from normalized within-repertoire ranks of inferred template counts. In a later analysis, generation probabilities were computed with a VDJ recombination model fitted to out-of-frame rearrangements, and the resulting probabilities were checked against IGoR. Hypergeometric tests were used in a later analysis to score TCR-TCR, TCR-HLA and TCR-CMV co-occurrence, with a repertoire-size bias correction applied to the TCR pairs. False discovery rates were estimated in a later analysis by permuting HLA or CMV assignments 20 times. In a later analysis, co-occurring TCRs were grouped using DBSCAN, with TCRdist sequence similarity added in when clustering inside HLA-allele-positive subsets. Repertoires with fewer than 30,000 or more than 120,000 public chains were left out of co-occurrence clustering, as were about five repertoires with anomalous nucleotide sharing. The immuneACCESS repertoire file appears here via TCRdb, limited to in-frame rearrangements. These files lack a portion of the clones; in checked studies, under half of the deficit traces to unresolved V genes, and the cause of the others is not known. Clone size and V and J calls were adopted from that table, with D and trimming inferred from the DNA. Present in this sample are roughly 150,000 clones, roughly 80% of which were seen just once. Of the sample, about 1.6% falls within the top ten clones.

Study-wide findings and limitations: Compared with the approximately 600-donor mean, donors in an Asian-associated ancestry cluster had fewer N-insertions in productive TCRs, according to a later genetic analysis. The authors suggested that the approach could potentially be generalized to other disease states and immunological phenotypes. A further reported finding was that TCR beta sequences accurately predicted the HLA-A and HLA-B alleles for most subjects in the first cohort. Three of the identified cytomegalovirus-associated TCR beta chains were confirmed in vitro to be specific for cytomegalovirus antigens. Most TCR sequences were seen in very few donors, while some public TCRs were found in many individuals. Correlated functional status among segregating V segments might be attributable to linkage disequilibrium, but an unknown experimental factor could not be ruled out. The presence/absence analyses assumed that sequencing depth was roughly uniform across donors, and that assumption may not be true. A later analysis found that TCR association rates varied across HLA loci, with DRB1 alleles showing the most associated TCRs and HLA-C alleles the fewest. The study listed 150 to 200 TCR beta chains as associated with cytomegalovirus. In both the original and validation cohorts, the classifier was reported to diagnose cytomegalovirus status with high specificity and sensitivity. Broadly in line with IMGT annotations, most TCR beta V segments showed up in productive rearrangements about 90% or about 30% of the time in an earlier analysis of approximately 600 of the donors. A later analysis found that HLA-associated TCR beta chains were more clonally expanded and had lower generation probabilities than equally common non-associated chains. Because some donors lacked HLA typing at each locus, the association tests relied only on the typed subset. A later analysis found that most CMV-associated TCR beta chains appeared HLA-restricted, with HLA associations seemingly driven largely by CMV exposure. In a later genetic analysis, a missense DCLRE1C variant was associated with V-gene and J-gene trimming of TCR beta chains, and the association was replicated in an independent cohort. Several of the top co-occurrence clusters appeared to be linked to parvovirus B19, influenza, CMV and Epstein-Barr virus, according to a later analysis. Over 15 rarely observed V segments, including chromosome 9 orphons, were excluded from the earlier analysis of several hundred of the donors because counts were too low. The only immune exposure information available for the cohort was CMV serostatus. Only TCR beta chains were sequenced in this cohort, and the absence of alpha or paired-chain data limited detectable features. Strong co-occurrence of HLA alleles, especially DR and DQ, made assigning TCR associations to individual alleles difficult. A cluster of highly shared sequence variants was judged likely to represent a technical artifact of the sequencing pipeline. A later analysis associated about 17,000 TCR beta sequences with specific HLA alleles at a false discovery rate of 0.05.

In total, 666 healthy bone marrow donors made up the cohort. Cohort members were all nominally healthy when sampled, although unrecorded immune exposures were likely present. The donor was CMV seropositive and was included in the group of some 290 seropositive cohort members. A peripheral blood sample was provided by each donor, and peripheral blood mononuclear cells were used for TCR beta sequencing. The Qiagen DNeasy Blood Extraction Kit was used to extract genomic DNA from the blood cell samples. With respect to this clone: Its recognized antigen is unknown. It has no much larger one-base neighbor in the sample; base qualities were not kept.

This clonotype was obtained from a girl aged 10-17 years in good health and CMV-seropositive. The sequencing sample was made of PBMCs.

The CDR3 has the sequence CASSYSAGSNQPQHF. The DNA sequence is as follows: TGTGCCAGCAGTTACTCTGCAGGTAGCAATCAGCCCCAGCATTTT. The rearrangement combines TRBV6-5 with TRBJ1-5, with the D gene uncertain. Trimming removed 0 bases from V and 0 bases from J, leaving 6 bases between the germline ends. The germline V gene specifies MNHEY as CDR1 and SVGAGI as CDR2. The CDR3 starts with the cysteine, ends with the phenylalanine, and has 15 residues. Just CDR3 DNA is preserved here, 45 bases in frame from base 1.